Below are 10 T cell receptor beta chains sequenced from a single sample in a study of blood T cell repertoires in COVID-19. Clones were sequenced by immunoSEQ multiplex PCR, and TCRdb holds only the in-frame ones, with some missing. The profile shows around 130,000 clones, about 87% of them singletons. Specimen: peripheral blood. The receptors derive from a human donor in a cohort sampled during active COVID-19.

This rearrangement joins TRBV2 to TRBJ1-5; D is unresolved. Deletions cut 4 bases from V and 0 bases from J, with 7 bases between. The CDR3 contains 14 residues. Germline V gene lookup returns CDR1 SNHLY and CDR2 FYNNEI. The CDR3 is CASSADYSNQPQHF. Here the CDR3 DNA reads TGTGCCAGCAGTGCCGACTATAGCAATCAGCCCCAGCATTTT. Variable domain in full (rest from reference TRBV2 and TRBJ1-5): EPEVTQTPSHQVTQMGQEVILRCVPISNHLYFYWYRQILGQKVEFLVSFYNNEISEKSEIFDDQFSVERPDGSNFTLKIRSTKLEDSAMYFCASSADYSNQPQHFGDGTRLSIL.

This chain connects TRBV7-2 to TRBJ2-1, with 12 bases fitting TRBD2. The CDR3 is made up of 13 amino acids. Germline V gene data show CDR1 as SGHTA and CDR2 as FQGNSA. V shed 6 bases and J 15 bases; nucleotides not matched to a gene: 9. CDR3 sequence reads: CASRDSASGRVFF. The CDR3, as DNA: TGTGCCAGCAGGGACTCCGCTAGCGGGAGGGTGTTCTTC.

The chain combines TRBV28 with TRBJ2-7; D possibly corresponds to TRBD2 (6 bases). V shed 6 bases and J shed 3 bases, with 18 bases lying between them. The CDR3 sequence is 15 residues long. The germline gives CDR1 MDHEN, CDR2 SYDVKM. The CDR3 is CASRADYGGDYEQYF. DNA for the CDR3: TGTGCCAGCAGAGCCGACTACGGAGGGGACTACGAGCAGTACTTC. Combining the CDR3 with reference TRBV28 and TRBJ2-7 gives the whole variable domain DVKVTQSSRYLVKRTGEKVFLECVQDMDHENMFWYRQDPGLGLRLIYFSYDVKMKEKGDIPEGYSVSREKKERFSLILESASTNQTSMYLCASRADYGGDYEQYFGPGTRLTVT.

The chain couples TRBV5-4 to TRBJ1-1, with no clear D. CDR1 SGHNT and CDR2 YYREEE come from the germline V gene (reference sequence). CDR3 length equals 13 residues. Trimming left V 3 bases short and J 2 bases short, with 8 bases between. The CDR3 DNA reads TGTGCCAGCAGCTCCGGGATAAACACTGAAGCTTTCTTT. Translation gives CASSSGINTEAFF.

The rearrangement links TRBV29-1 to TRBJ2-1, with 7 bases that match TRBD2. The germline V gene has CDR1 SQVTM and CDR2 ANQGSEA. This CDR3 has 12 residues. J lost 7 bases, V lost 4 bases, and 4 bases had no gene match. CDR3 region: CSVVEGGNEQFF. The CDR3 bases are TGCAGCGTTGTTGAGGGAGGGAATGAGCAGTTCTTC.

J is TRBJ1-3 and V is TRBV5-1; D gene unclear. With 0 bases removed from V and 4 bases from J, the gap between germline ends came to 8 bases. The CDR3 has 14 residues. Germline assignment: CDR1 SGHRS and CDR2 YFSETQ. The CDR3 here is CASSLGNRGNTIYF. The CDR3 nucleotides are TGCGCCAGCAGCTTGGGGAACAGAGGAAACACCATATATTTT.

The chain couples TRBV12-1 to TRBJ1-6; TRBD1 is the table's D call, not checked against the DNA. TRBV12-1 is listed as a pseudogene. The CDR3 is made up of 15 amino acids. CDR3 sequence (DNA): TGTGCCAGCCCTAAAGGGACAGTCTATAATTCACCCCTCCACTTT. It is translated as CASPKGTVYNSPLHF.

V is TRBV6-5 and J is TRBJ2-1; 15 bases are a match to TRBD2. J lost 6 bases, V lost 5 bases, and 2 bases had no gene match. Germline V gene sequence: CDR1 MNHEY, CDR2 SVGAGI. This CDR3 region has 15 residues. The CDR3 DNA reads TGTGCCAGCAGTACGGGACTAGCGGGAGGCAATGAGCAGTTCTTC. It is translated as CASSTGLAGGNEQFF.

This chain joins TRBV9 and TRBJ1-3; D is undetermined. Trimming cost V 0 bases and J 0 bases, with 10 bases left between them. The V gene's germline CDR1 is SGDLS and CDR2 YYNGEE. This CDR3 region has 16 residues. The CDR3 sequence is CASSVEVAGSGNTIYF. Here the CDR3 DNA reads TGTGCCAGCAGCGTAGAGGTGGCAGGCTCTGGAAACACCATATATTTT.

The chain employs TRBV11-2 and TRBJ2-5; the match to TRBD2 covers 11 bases. Germline V gives CDR1 SGHAT, CDR2 FQNNGV. The CDR3 totals 15 residues. V lost 3 bases and J lost 4; bases outside the gene matches: 4. In DNA form, the CDR3 reads TGTGCCAGCAGCTTGATCGGACTAGCGGGAGAGACCCAGTACTTC. Its translation is CASSLIGLAGETQYF.